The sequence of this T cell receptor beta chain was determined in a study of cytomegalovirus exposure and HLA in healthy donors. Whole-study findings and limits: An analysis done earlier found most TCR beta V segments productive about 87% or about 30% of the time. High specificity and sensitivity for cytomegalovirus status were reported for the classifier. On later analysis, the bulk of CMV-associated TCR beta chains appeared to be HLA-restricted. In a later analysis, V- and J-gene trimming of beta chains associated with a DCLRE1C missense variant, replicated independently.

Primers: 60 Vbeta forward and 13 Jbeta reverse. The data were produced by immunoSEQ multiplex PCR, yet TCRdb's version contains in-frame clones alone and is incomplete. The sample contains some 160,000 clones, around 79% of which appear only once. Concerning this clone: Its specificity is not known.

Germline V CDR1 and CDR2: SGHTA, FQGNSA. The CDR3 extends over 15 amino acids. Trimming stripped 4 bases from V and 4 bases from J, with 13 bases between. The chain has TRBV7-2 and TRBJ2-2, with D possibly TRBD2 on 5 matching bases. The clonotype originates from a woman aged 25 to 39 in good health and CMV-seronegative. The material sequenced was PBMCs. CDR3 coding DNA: TGTGCCAGCAGCTCCCTCGGACTTCTCACCGGGGAGCTGTTTTTT. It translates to CASSSLGLLTGELFF.